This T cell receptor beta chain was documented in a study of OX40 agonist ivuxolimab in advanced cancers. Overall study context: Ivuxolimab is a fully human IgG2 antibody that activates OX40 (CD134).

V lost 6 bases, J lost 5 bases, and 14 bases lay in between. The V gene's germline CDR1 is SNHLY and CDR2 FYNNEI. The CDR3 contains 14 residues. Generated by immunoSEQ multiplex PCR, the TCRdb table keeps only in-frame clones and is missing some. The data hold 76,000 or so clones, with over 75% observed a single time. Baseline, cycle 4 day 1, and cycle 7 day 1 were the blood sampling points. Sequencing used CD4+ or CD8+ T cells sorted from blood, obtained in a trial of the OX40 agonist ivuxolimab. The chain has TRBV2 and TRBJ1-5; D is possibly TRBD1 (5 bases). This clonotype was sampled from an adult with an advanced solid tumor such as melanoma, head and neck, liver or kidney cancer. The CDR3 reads CASRVRRGDQPQHF. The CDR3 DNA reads TGTGCCAGCAGGGTGCGGAGGGGCGATCAGCCCCAGCATTTT.